This T cell receptor beta chain stems from a study of CD8+CD57+ T cells in acquired aplastic anemia (dated by TCRdb to the late 2010s). About the full investigation: Extracted DNA from sorted CD4+ and CD8+ cells averaged around 3.5 ug, ranging from roughly 0.17 to 27.4 ug.

TCR repertoires of sorted CD4+ and CD8+ blood T cells from severe aplastic anemia patients and healthy subjects were deep-sequenced in the study. Ficoll-Paque density gradient centrifugation was used to isolate peripheral blood mononuclear cells. CD4+ and CD8+ T cells were sorted by FACS or magnetic beads before DNA extraction. There are a few counts of this clonotype. It lacks a known antigen. Nothing much larger sits one base from this clone, and base qualities are not available. CDR1 KGHDR and CDR2 SFDVKD were looked up in the germline V gene. The cysteine opens and the phenylalanine closes a CDR3 of 17 amino acids. Of all the DNA, just the CDR3 is kept, 51 bases in frame from base 1. The germline V end is reduced by 7 bases and the J end by 0 bases; junction bases left unmatched: 7. The full study reports these points: Patients and healthy controls showed no significant difference in CD8+ Simpson's diversity (P=0.060). Roughly 30 CD8+ CDR3 sequences were shared between patients and controls but appeared highly expressed in patients and within their immunodominant clones.

Genomic DNA was used as template for profiling of TCR beta VDJ combinations and CDR3 sequences. An Illumina HiSeq 2000 was the platform used for TCR repertoire sequencing. The study's processing was this. Repertoires were assessed using TRBV/TRBJ rearrangement plots, CDR3 size and DJ length profiles, and Simpson's diversity index. The immunodominant clone was defined as the most abundant DNA sequence in deep sequencing data. CDR3 amino acid sequences were screened for sharing across subjects and compared with published repertoires and the VDJdb database. TCRdb reanalyzed the raw reads on its own, using fastp at Q25 for trimming and MiXCR for clone calling, and kept in-frame beta chains. Each entry merges the rows of one CDR3 protein and shows their most common DNA and genes. None of the V and J calls come from the authors' own analysis; TCRdb made them. A total of 150,000 to 200,000 distinct CDR3 sequences appear in this sample, around 66% of them only once. The leading ten clones occupy around 46% of the sample.

The sequenced sample consisted of sorted CD4+, CD8+, or CD8+CD57+ T cells (not recorded which) from PBMCs. The TCR originated in a human donor with severe aplastic anemia or a healthy control (not recorded which). This sequence uses TRBV24-1 and TRBJ2-6, with TRBD1 matching 8 junction bases. The CDR3 protein is CATSRGLGSSGANVLTF. The DNA sequence is as follows: TGTGCCACCAGCAGGGGGCTGGGGTCCTCTGGGGCCAACGTCCTGACTTTC.